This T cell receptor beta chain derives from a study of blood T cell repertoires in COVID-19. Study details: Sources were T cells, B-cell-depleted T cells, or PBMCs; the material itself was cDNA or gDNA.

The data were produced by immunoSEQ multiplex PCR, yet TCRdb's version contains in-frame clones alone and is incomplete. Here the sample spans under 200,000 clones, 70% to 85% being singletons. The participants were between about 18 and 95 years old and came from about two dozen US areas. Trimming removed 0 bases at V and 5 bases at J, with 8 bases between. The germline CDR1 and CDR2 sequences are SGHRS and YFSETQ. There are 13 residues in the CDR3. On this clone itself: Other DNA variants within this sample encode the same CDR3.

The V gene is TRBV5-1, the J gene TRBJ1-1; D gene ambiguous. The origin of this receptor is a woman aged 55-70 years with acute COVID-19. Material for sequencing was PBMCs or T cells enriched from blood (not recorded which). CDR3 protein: CASSLAGRTEAFF. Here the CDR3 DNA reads TGCGCCAGCAGCTTGGCGGGGAGGACTGAAGCTTTCTTT.